This TCR beta chain was retrieved from a study of T cell responses to AZD1222 COVID-19 vaccine. Study outcomes and limitations: Samples come after the peak T cell response, not at day 14. With dominance at 160-218 and 743-854, vaccine-associated CD4 TCRs spanned spike. The donor cohort was predominantly white British with a female majority, and clonal diversity may have been underestimated.

A note on this clone: Its specificity is not known.

Germline CDR1 is SGHTA and CDR2 is FQGNSA. V dropped 5 bases and J dropped 6; count of bases not matched to a gene: 14. The CDR3 covers 16 residues. Generated by immunoSEQ multiplex PCR, the TCRdb table keeps only in-frame clones and is missing some. The sample holds around 100,000 clones; nearly 90% are singletons and the top ten take 2% to 2.5%. This receptor was identified in an adult who received the AZD1222 COVID-19 vaccine. The sequenced sample was peripheral blood, obtained 28 days after the second AZD1222 dose. The V and J genes are TRBV7-2 and TRBJ2-7; 9 positions agree with TRBD1. CDR3 sequence: CASSPPGTGRGSEQYF. The CDR3 region has the DNA TGTGCCAGCAGCCCACCCGGGACAGGGCGGGGGAGCGAGCAGTACTTC. The complete variable domain, with remaining parts taken from reference TRBV7-2 and TRBJ2-7, reads GAGVSQSPSNKVTEKGKDVELRCDPISGHTALYWYRQSLGQGLEFLIYFQGNSAPDKSGLPSDRFSAERTGGSVSTLTIQRTQQEDSAVYLCASSPPGTGRGSEQYFGPGTRLTVT.